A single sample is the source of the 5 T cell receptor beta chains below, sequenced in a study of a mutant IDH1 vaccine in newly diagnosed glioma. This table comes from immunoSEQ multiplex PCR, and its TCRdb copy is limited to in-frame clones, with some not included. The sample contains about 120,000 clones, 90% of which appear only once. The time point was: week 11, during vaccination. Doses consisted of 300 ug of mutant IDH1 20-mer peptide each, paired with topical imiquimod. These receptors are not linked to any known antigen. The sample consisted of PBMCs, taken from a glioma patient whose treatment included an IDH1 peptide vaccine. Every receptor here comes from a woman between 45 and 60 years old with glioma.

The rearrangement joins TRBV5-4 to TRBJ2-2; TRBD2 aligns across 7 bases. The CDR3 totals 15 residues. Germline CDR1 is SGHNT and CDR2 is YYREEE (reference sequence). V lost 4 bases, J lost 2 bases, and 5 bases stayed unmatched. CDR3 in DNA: TGTGCCAGCAGCGTTAGCGGGTTCAACACCGGGGAGCTGTTTTTT. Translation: CASSVSGFNTGELFF.

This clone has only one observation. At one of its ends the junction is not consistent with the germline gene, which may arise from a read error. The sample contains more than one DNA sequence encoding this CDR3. CDR3 in DNA: TGCGCTAGCAGCTCCGGAGGGTCCTGGGATGGGGCCAACGTCCTGACTTTC. Translation gives CASSSGGSWDGANVLTF. This sequence joins TRBV5-1 and TRBJ2-6, with D possibly matching TRBD2 (6 bases). Germline V gives CDR1 SGHRS, CDR2 YFSETQ. The CDR3 totals 17 residues. The entire variable domain, with the rest obtained from reference TRBV5-1 and TRBJ2-6, is as follows: KAGVTQTPRYLIKTRGQQVTLSCSPISGHRSVSWYQQTPGQGLQFLFEYFSETQRNKGNFPGRFSGRQFSNSRSEMNVSTLELGDSALYLCASSSGGSWDGANVLTFGAGSRLTVL.

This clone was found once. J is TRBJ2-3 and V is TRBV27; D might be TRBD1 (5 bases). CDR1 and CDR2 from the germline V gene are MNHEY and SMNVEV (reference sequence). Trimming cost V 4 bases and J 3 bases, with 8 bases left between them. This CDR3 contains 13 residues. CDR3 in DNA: TGTGCCAGCAGTTCCAGGGAAACAGATACGCAGTATTTT. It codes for CASSSRETDTQYF.

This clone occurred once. CDR3 sequence (DNA): TGTGCCAGCAGCTTAGAGGGGGCTCACACTGAAGCTTTCTTT. Amino acids: CASSLEGAHTEAFF. This chain uses TRBV7-3 with TRBJ1-1, with TRBD1 identical over 7 bases. The V gene end was trimmed by 2 bases and the J gene end by 3 bases; junction bases not matched to a gene: 3. CDR3 size: 14 residues. CDR1 and CDR2 (germline): SGHTA, FQGTGA.

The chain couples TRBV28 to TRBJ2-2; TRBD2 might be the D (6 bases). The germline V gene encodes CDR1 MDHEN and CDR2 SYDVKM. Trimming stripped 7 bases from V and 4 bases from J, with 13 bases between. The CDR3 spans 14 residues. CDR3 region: CASTVGRRTGELFF. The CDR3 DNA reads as TGTGCCAGCACCGTGGGGAGGCGCACCGGGGAGCTGTTTTTT.